A selection of T cell receptor beta chains follows, all from one sample in a study of shared clonotypes between healthy human individuals. Some clones are missing from TCRdb's copy, which holds only in-frame ones; the method was immunoSEQ multiplex PCR. This table holds roughly 2 million clones, almost 96% found once. The sample comprised naive CD4+ T cells sorted from blood. The receptors derive from a young man in good health. The CDR3 runs from the conserved cysteine through the conserved F or W. Fields, in order: D gene, V gene, J gene, clone size, CDR3 DNA, CDR3 protein. A D gene is named only where the DNA matches it firmly. Clone size is stated in some rows and not others, as once, few, many or a class when expanded.

d_gene: TRBD1
v_gene: TRBV6-5
j_gene: TRBJ1-5
abundance: -
CDR3nt: TGTGCCAGCAGTCAAGGGACAGGGTCAGGCCAGCCCCAGCATTTT
CDR3aa: CASSQGTGSGQPQHF

d_gene: TRBD1
v_gene: TRBV19
j_gene: TRBJ2-6
abundance: -
CDR3nt: TGTGCCAGTAGTGCGCAGACAGGGGGATTGGTCGGGAGGGCCAACGTCCTGACTTTC
CDR3aa: CASSAQTGGLVGRANVLTF

d_gene: TRBD2
v_gene: TRBV27
j_gene: TRBJ2-5
abundance: -
CDR3nt: TGTGCCAGCAGGCGGGGGGGGACCCAGTACTTC
CDR3aa: CASRRGGTQYF

d_gene: TRBD2
v_gene: TRBV11-2
j_gene: TRBJ2-7
abundance: -
CDR3nt: TGTGCCAGCAGCACATGGGAGGCTAGCGGGGCGTACGAGCAGTACTTC
CDR3aa: CASSTWEASGAYEQYF

d_gene: TRBD2
v_gene: TRBV7-3
j_gene: TRBJ2-1
abundance: -
CDR3nt: TGTGCCAGCAGCTTAGGACTAGCGGGGGGTAACAATGAGCAGTTCTTC
CDR3aa: CASSLGLAGGNNEQFF

d_gene: -
v_gene: TRBV10-3
j_gene: TRBJ2-7
abundance: -
CDR3nt: TGTGCCATCAGTGAGTCAAGTGACAGGTTCCGCTCCTACGAGCAGTACTTC
CDR3aa: CAISESSDRFRSYEQYF

d_gene: -
v_gene: TRBV27
j_gene: TRBJ2-7
abundance: -
CDR3nt: TGTGCCAGCAGTCTTGAACAGGGACCCTACGAGCAGTACTTC
CDR3aa: CASSLEQGPYEQYF

d_gene: -
v_gene: TRBV11-2
j_gene: TRBJ2-7
abundance: -
CDR3nt: TGTGTCAGCACCCAACTAACCGCCTACGAGCAGTACTTC
CDR3aa: CVSTQLTAYEQYF

d_gene: -
v_gene: TRBV6-5
j_gene: TRBJ1-1
abundance: -
CDR3nt: TGTGCCAGCACCGGGTGGGGGAGTTTTGAAGCTTTCTTT
CDR3aa: CASTGWGSFEAFF

d_gene: -
v_gene: TRBV5-3
j_gene: TRBJ1-1
abundance: once
CDR3nt: TGTGCCAGAAGTCCAGACCGCGGGAACACTGAAGCTTTCTTT
CDR3aa: CARSPDRGNTEAFF

d_gene: -
v_gene: TRBV6-4
j_gene: TRBJ2-2
abundance: -
CDR3nt: TGTGCCAGCAGTGACTTCGCGAACACCGGGGAGCTGTTTTTT
CDR3aa: CASSDFANTGELFF

d_gene: -
v_gene: TRBV6-1
j_gene: TRBJ2-5
abundance: -
CDR3nt: TGTGCCAGCAGTTGGAGCTCAGAGACCCAGTACTTC
CDR3aa: CASSWSSETQYF

d_gene: -
v_gene: TRBV6-5
j_gene: TRBJ1-2
abundance: -
CDR3nt: TGTGCCAGCAGTTTTGCCACGAACTATGGCTACACCTTC
CDR3aa: CASSFATNYGYTF

d_gene: -
v_gene: TRBV6-5
j_gene: TRBJ2-1
abundance: -
CDR3nt: TGTGCCAGCAGTTCCCCTCCGAGCTCCTACAATGAGCAGTTCTTC
CDR3aa: CASSSPPSSYNEQFF

d_gene: -
v_gene: TRBV19
j_gene: TRBJ2-3
abundance: -
CDR3nt: TGTGCCAGTAGTATTGGGAGCGGATACACAGATACGCAGTATTTT
CDR3aa: CASSIGSGYTDTQYF

d_gene: -
v_gene: TRBV7-9
j_gene: TRBJ1-2
abundance: -
CDR3nt: TGTGCCAGCAGCTTGGGGACCGGGGCTTATGGCTACACCTTC
CDR3aa: CASSLGTGAYGYTF

d_gene: -
v_gene: TRBV7-9
j_gene: TRBJ2-2
abundance: -
CDR3nt: TGTGCCAGCAGCAGGACGGGGGACACCGGGGAGCTGTTTTTT
CDR3aa: CASSRTGDTGELFF

d_gene: TRBD1
v_gene: TRBV5-1
j_gene: TRBJ2-2
abundance: once
CDR3nt: TGCGCCAGCAGCTTGCCAGGGGGCTCAGGTGGGGAGCTGTTTTTT
CDR3aa: CASSLPGGSGGELFF

d_gene: -
v_gene: TRBV28
j_gene: TRBJ1-5
abundance: -
CDR3nt: TGTGCCAGCAGTTTCGGGGGTTCCCGTCAGCCCCAGCATTTT
CDR3aa: CASSFGGSRQPQHF

d_gene: -
v_gene: TRBV14
j_gene: TRBJ1-1
abundance: -
CDR3nt: TGTGCCAGCAGCCAATTTGTCTCCGGGACACGTTCCCTAGAAGCTTTCTTT
CDR3aa: CASSQFVSGTRSLEAFF

d_gene: -
v_gene: TRBV5-1
j_gene: TRBJ2-2
abundance: once
CDR3nt: TGCGCCAGCAGCTTGGACAGGGTGGGCGGGGAGCTGTTTTTT
CDR3aa: CASSLDRVGGELFF

d_gene: -
v_gene: TRBV10-3
j_gene: TRBJ2-1
abundance: -
CDR3nt: TGTGCCATCAGCCCACCGGGACGGGGAACAGATGAGCAGTTCTTC
CDR3aa: CAISPPGRGTDEQFF

d_gene: TRBD1
v_gene: TRBV4-1
j_gene: TRBJ2-7
abundance: -
CDR3nt: TGCGCCAGCAGCCAAGGACAGGGCCTCTCCTACGAGCAGTACTTC
CDR3aa: CASSQGQGLSYEQYF

d_gene: TRBD1
v_gene: TRBV30
j_gene: TRBJ1-3
abundance: -
CDR3nt: TGTGCCTCCGGGACAGGGTCTAACTCTGGAAACACCATATATTTT
CDR3aa: CASGTGSNSGNTIYF

d_gene: -
v_gene: TRBV7-2
j_gene: TRBJ1-1
abundance: -
CDR3nt: TGTGCCAGCAGCTTGTCGTGGAATCAAGCTTTCTTT
CDR3aa: CASSLSWNQAFF

d_gene: TRBD1
v_gene: TRBV6-5
j_gene: TRBJ1-3
abundance: -
CDR3nt: TGTGCCAGCAGCCGGGCAGGGGGTACTGGAAACACCATATATTTT
CDR3aa: CASSRAGGTGNTIYF

d_gene: -
v_gene: TRBV7-2
j_gene: TRBJ1-2
abundance: -
CDR3nt: TGTGCCAGCAGCCCGGGACACGGACCGGGCCGTGGCTACACCTTC
CDR3aa: CASSPGHGPGRGYTF

d_gene: -
v_gene: TRBV30
j_gene: TRBJ1-5
abundance: -
CDR3nt: TGTGCCTGGAGGGATGGCGTCGATCAGCCCCAGCATTTT
CDR3aa: CAWRDGVDQPQHF